This T cell receptor beta chain came from a study of cytotoxic CD8 clonotypes in ibrutinib-treated CLL. Study information: Around 12 relapsed/refractory, 15 treatment-naive; some 18 IGHV unmutated.

The CDR3 loop spans 15 amino acids. Germline assignment: CDR1 MNHEY and CDR2 SVGAGI. V was clipped by 7 bases and J by 2 bases; unmatched bases: 10. This clone was observed a single time. Its cognate antigen is unknown. General study results and limits: The public clonotypes identified were infrequent and showed contraction or stability on treatment. Baseline-level clonality went beyond age-matched healthy donors and moved in step with circulating CD8+ T-cell counts.

Measured with immunoSEQ multiplex PCR; TCRdb has only the in-frame clones, and not every one. The data contain 250,000 to 350,000 clones, roughly 76% of them singletons. Sequences were derived from PBMCs, sampled at disease progression, from a patient treated with ibrutinib. The source of this sequence is a human donor with chronic lymphocytic leukemia. The V gene is TRBV6-5, the J gene TRBJ2-7, with 8 nucleotides matching TRBD2. CDR3 in amino acids: CASNRALSGTYEQYF. The CDR3 DNA follows: TGTGCCAGCAATCGAGCCCTTAGCGGGACCTACGAGCAGTACTTC.